The sequence of this T cell receptor (beta chain) was determined in a study of T cells in localized non-small cell lung cancer. Comment on this clone: Its antigen is unknown.

This CDR3 is built from 14 residues. V shed 6 bases and J 4 bases; nucleotides not matched to a gene: 5. Germline CDR1 WSHSY, CDR2 SAAADI. Assay used: immunoSEQ multiplex PCR; TCRdb lists only in-frame clones, some missing. The sample has several thousand clones; 92% are singletons. Notes on the study in general: Median approximately 58 top-100 tumor clones were shared with paired adjacent lung. The highest T cell clonality was in uninvolved adjacent lung, above tumor. Increased T cell density in blood showed an association with longer overall survival. Because sequencing included only one region (of the tumor), heterogeneity remains possible.

The sequencing used peripheral blood, collected before any cancer treatment. The chain recombines TRBV10-2 with TRBJ2-7; TRBD1 matches at 11 bases. This receptor was obtained from a woman aged 40 to 75 with stage I squamous cell lung carcinoma. The CDR3 protein is CASSEGDRGYEQYF. As DNA, the CDR3 is TGCGCCAGCAGCGAAGGGGACAGGGGGTACGAGCAGTACTTC.